This TCR beta chain emerged from a study of patients and donors after allogeneic stem cell transplantation. TCRdb reprocessed the RT-PCR reads with MiXCR, giving one entry per CDR3 protein. The top ten hold 5.5% to 6.5% of the sample, which has about 960,000 distinct CDR3 sequences, roughly 17% seen once. Trimming shortened V by 4 bases and J by 4 bases, and 10 bases separated the two germline ends. Germline CDR1 is SQVTM and CDR2 is ANQGSEA. The CDR3 covers 13 residues. Input material: blood, either unsorted or a sorted T cell fraction (not recorded which). This TCR came from a human donor who was either an allogeneic HSCT recipient or a stem cell or donor lymphocyte infusion donor (not recorded which). It is not recorded whose cells these are; they may come from a transplant donor. This sequence joins TRBV29-1 and TRBJ1-4; the D gene is possibly TRBD1 (5 bases). CDR3 in amino acids: CSVARQNNEKLFF. CDR3 in DNA: TGCAGCGTTGCAAGACAGAATAATGAAAAACTGTTTTTT.